This T cell receptor beta chain appears in the sequencing data of a study of blood T cell repertoires in COVID-19. About the study: The origin of the acute and convalescent COVID-19 samples was the United States, Italy and Spain. Sample material is recorded as cDNA or gDNA derived from T cells, B-cell-depleted T cells, or PBMCs.

In the original processing: Reference gene primer amplification in the assay estimated nucleated cell counts. The data were produced by immunoSEQ multiplex PCR, yet TCRdb's version contains in-frame clones alone and is incomplete. V and J calls plus clone size are reproduced from that table; the DNA served to infer D and trimming. The table has about 180,000 clones, about 81% seen once. This TCR came from a woman in her 70s with acute or convalescent COVID-19. Source material: peripheral blood.

CDR3 in DNA: TGTGCCAGCAGCCCGGGACTAGCGGGGGGGTCCAGGGAGTATTTT. Translation gives CASSPGLAGGSREYF. The chain uses TRBV9 and TRBJ2-3, with 16 bases fitting TRBD2. Germline CDR1 SGDLS, CDR2 YYNGEE. With V trimmed by 4 bases and J by 13 bases, 9 bases remained unmatched. The CDR3 is 15 residues long.